This T cell receptor beta chain was profiled in a study of OX40 agonist ivuxolimab in advanced cancers. Turning to the study itself: Ivuxolimab, an agonistic anti-OX40 (CD134) antibody, was given to patients. Study outcomes and limitations: Both CD4+ and CD8+ T cell populations in blood had undergone clonal expansion by week 6 at 0.1 to 3.0 mg/kg.

Notes on this clone: As yet, its antigen is unknown.

Some clones are missing from TCRdb's copy, which holds only in-frame ones; the method was immunoSEQ multiplex PCR. The data show some 100,000 clones, around 89% seen once. The clonotype originates from an adult with an advanced solid tumor such as melanoma, head and neck, liver or kidney cancer. The starting material was CD4+ or CD8+ T cells sorted from blood, obtained in a trial of the OX40 agonist ivuxolimab.

The CDR3 DNA is TGTGCCAGTAGAGGGACAGGACGCCCTAACTATGGCTACACCTTC. It translates to CASRGTGRPNYGYTF. V usage is TRBV19 and J usage is TRBJ1-2; TRBD1 matches 8 bases. V was pared by 6 bases and J by 0 bases, with 6 bases of the junction left unmatched. The CDR3 is 15 residues long. Germline assignment: CDR1 LNHDA and CDR2 SQIVND (reference sequence).